These 11 T cell receptor beta chains were all obtained from the same sample, sequenced in a study of blood T cells in healthy people across ages. Alongside a J-beta primer mix, a sample-barcoded 5' primer served in a second PCR lasting roughly 7 to 12 cycles. TCRdb analysed the 5' RACE reads with MiXCR anew, one entry per CDR3 protein. The data show approximately 1,700,000 distinct CDR3 sequences, 35% to 50% seen once. Sequences were obtained from blood. These receptors were obtained from a human donor in good health.

This rearrangement joins TRBV29-1 to TRBJ2-7; 8 bases fit TRBD1. Trimming cost V 5 bases and J 6 bases; bases outside gene matches: 9. CDR3 length: 13 residues. Germline loops: CDR1 SQVTM, CDR2 ANQGSEA. CDR3 sequence: CSVLRDRGVEQYF. The CDR3 DNA reads TGCAGCGTTCTCCGAGACAGGGGAGTCGAGCAGTACTTC.

This chain uses TRBV7-8 with TRBJ2-7; D possibly matches TRBD1 or TRBD2 (6 bases each). The CDR3 extends over 16 amino acids. V lost 1 base and J 2 bases, leaving 15 bases between the germline ends. Germline CDR1 and CDR2: SGHVS and FQNEAQ. CDR3 amino acids: CASSLGAGHRTYEQYF. The CDR3 nucleotides are TGTGCCAGCAGCTTAGGGGCGGGACACCGGACCTACGAGCAGTACTTC.

The chain carries TRBV29-1 and TRBJ2-5; D may be TRBD2 (5 bases). The CDR3 has 12 amino acids. V dropped 4 bases and J dropped 5 bases, with 11 bases sitting between them. Germline CDR1 reads SQVTM; CDR2 reads ANQGSEA. CDR3 in amino acids: CSVGSLAETQYF. CDR3 nucleotides: TGCAGCGTTGGGAGCCTAGCTGAGACCCAGTACTTC.

The rearrangement links TRBV27 to TRBJ2-7, with a tentative D call TRBD1 (5 bases). Germline V gives CDR1 MNHEY, CDR2 SMNVEV (reference sequence). The CDR3 consists of 13 residues. Between the trimmed V and J ends, which lost 8 bases and 2 bases, there was a span of 13 bases. The CDR3 sequence: CASSKGLAYEQYF. In DNA form, the CDR3 reads TGTGCCAGCTCGAAGGGGCTGGCCTACGAGCAGTACTTC.

This clonotype appeared a single time. V gene TRBV15 combines with J gene TRBJ1-1; D is ambiguous. Looked up from germline, CDR1 is LNHNV and CDR2 is YYDKDF (reference sequence). The CDR3 spans 16 residues. V was pared by 0 bases and J by 2 bases, with 13 bases between. In DNA form, the CDR3 reads TGTGCCACCAGCAGAGACCGGGCGGCGGGAAACACTGAAGCTTTCTTT. Translating it yields CATSRDRAAGNTEAFF.

Concerning this clonotype itself: The junction does not match germline at one end; this may be a read error. The chain has TRBV13 and TRBJ1-2; no reliable D call. The CDR3 sequence is 14 residues long. Germline CDR1 reads PRHDT; CDR2 reads FYEKMQ (reference sequence). The CDR3: CASSLQGIPSGYAF. CDR3 bases: TGTGCCAGCAGCTTACAAGGGATCCCTAGCGGCTACGCCTTC.

This clonotype was seen repeatedly, ten times or more. The chain has TRBV7-2 and TRBJ2-7; D is unresolved. The CDR3 is 14 residues long. The V end lost 5 bases, the J end lost 0 bases, and 11 bases lay between the germline ends. Germline CDR1 and CDR2: SGHTA and FQGNSA. Here the CDR3 DNA reads TGTGCCAGCAGCCCTATCCTGAGCTCCTACGAGCAGTACTTC. Protein product: CASSPILSSYEQYF.

The chain is built from TRBV9 and TRBJ2-1, with 12 nucleotides matching TRBD2. This CDR3 has 14 residues. Trimming removed 3 bases from V and 8 bases from J; junction bases left unmatched: 3. Germline V gene data show CDR1 as SGDLS and CDR2 as YYNGEE. The CDR3: CASSGLAGVYEQFF. The CDR3 region has the DNA TGTGCCAGCAGCGGACTAGCGGGGGTGTATGAGCAGTTCTTC.

The sample holds one count of this clonotype. The junction does not match germline at one end; this may be a read error. CDR3: CAGSVEEGAGNTEAFF. CDR3 nucleotide sequence: TGTGCCGGCAGCGTAGAAGAGGGGGCTGGGAACACTGAAGCTTTCTTT. The J gene is TRBJ1-1, the V gene TRBV9; 7 bases are shared with TRBD1. The CDR3 has 16 residues. The germline V gene has CDR1 SGDLS and CDR2 YYNGEE.

This clonotype was observed a few times. The rearrangement links TRBV5-1 to TRBJ2-7, with D tentatively TRBD1 (7 bases). Per germline, CDR1 SGHRS and CDR2 YFSETQ. Deletions cut 6 bases from V and 1 base from J, with 14 bases between. This CDR3 has 14 residues. Here the CDR3 reads CASTWGDSSYEQYF. CDR3 in DNA: TGCGCCAGCACTTGGGGGGACAGTTCCTACGAGCAGTACTTC.

J is TRBJ2-7 and V is TRBV27, with D uncertain. CDR1 and CDR2 (germline): MNHEY, SMNVEV (reference sequence). The V gene lost 10 bases and the J gene lost 0 bases, with 16 bases spanning the gap. The CDR3 totals 14 residues. Here the CDR3 DNA reads TGTGCCACCAAAATGACACCCAGCTCCTACGAGCAGTACTTC. Its translation: CATKMTPSSYEQYF.